The entry below describes one TCR beta chain. The assay was immunoSEQ multiplex PCR, and TCRdb's table has in-frame clones only and misses some. The profile shows approximately 130,000 clones, approximately 95% of them singletons. The data were obtained in a study of T cell changes during pregnancy in multiple sclerosis. The CDR3 totals 13 residues. The germline gives CDR1 SEHNR, CDR2 FQNEAQ (reference sequence). Between the trimmed V and J ends, which lost 3 bases and 5 bases, there was a span of 9 bases. Material: peripheral blood, obtained before pregnancy. The rearrangement joins TRBV7-9 to TRBJ2-3; D is uncertain. The TCR comes from a female donor with multiple sclerosis, enrolled in a pregnancy study. CDR3 coding DNA: TGTGCCAGCAGCTTTGCGCTAGGAGATACGCAGTATTTT. Protein sequence: CASSFALGDTQYF.